Here is one TCR beta chain with its context. The sample is drawn from a study of blood T cells in healthy people across ages. V lost 11 bases, J lost 6 bases, and 17 bases lay in between. CDR1 SEHNR and CDR2 FQNEAQ come from the germline V gene (reference sequence). The CDR3 length is 13 residues. Combining a sample-barcoded 5' primer with a J-beta primer mix, a second PCR ran for roughly 7 to 11 cycles. Researchers report that each sample yielded at least 3 million CDR3-containing paired-end reads. TCRdb independently ran MiXCR on the 5' RACE reads; one entry per CDR3 protein. The top ten clones hold roughly 3.7% of a sample with approximately 1.5 million distinct CDR3 sequences, roughly 43% of them seen once.

Sequences were obtained from blood. The origin of this receptor is a young woman in good health. The chain is built from TRBV7-9 and TRBJ2-1; either TRBD1 or TRBD2 may supply D (5 bases each). The chain's CDR3 is CAGRWDVFNEQFF. CDR3 nucleotide sequence: TGTGCCGGCCGGTGGGACGTCTTCAATGAGCAGTTCTTC.